These T cell receptor beta chains were read from a single sample in a study of response to subunit inactivated influenza vaccine. TCRdb redid the calling of the RT-PCR reads with MiXCR, one entry per CDR3 protein. The repertoire holds 450,000 to 600,000 distinct CDR3 sequences, about 15% seen once, with less than 4% in the top ten. The specimen was CD4+ T cells sorted from PBMCs, collected about 24 months after vaccination. The receptors stem from a man in his fifties or sixties who received an inactivated influenza vaccine. The CDR3 runs from the conserved cysteine through the conserved F or W. A D gene is named only where the DNA matches it firmly. A row's size may be missing; if present it is once, few, many or a size class.

v_gene	j_gene	abundance	d_gene	CDR3aa	CDR3nt
TRBV11-2	TRBJ1-1	few	.	CASSSNPSTEAFF	TGTGCCAGCAGCTCGAACCCCTCCACTGAAGCTTTCTTT
TRBV12-3/TRBV12-4	TRBJ1-6	many	TRBD1	CASSTDRGNSPLHF	TGTGCCAGCAGTACTGACAGGGGAAATTCACCCCTCCACTTT
TRBV12-3/TRBV12-4	TRBJ2-3	.	.	CASSLGSTGVSTDTQYF	TGTGCCAGCAGTTTAGGTTCCACAGGTGTGTCCACAGATACGCAGTATTTT
TRBV10-3	TRBJ2-3	few	TRBD2	CAISESTSGLRTDTQYF	TGTGCCATCAGTGAGTCGACTAGCGGGCTACGCACAGATACGCAGTATTTT
TRBV5-1	TRBJ2-2	few	.	CATGRENTGELFF	TGCGCCACCGGACGGGAAAACACCGGGGAGCTGTTTTTT
TRBV13	TRBJ2-7	.	.	CASSEGTATYEQYF	TGTGCCAGCAGCGAAGGGACGGCCACCTACGAGCAGTACTTC
TRBV18	TRBJ2-7	many	TRBD1	CASSPVGQGEQYF	TGTGCCAGCTCACCCGTAGGACAGGGCGAGCAGTACTTC
TRBV4-2	TRBJ2-1	few	.	CASSQDFVEYNEQFF	TGTGCCAGCAGCCAAGATTTCGTCGAGTACAATGAGCAGTTCTTC
TRBV20-1	TRBJ2-7	.	TRBD2	CSASPSGISYEQYF	TGCAGTGCTAGCCCTAGCGGGATCTCCTACGAGCAGTACTTC
TRBV5-1	TRBJ1-1	many	TRBD1	CASSYQERTGGAFF	TGCGCCAGCAGCTATCAAGAAAGGACAGGGGGAGCTTTCTTT
TRBV10-3	TRBJ2-1	.	TRBD1	CAIRGTGGRNEQFF	TGTGCCATCAGAGGGACAGGGGGTAGGAATGAGCAGTTCTTC
TRBV6-1	TRBJ2-7	.	.	CASSESLDEQYF	TGTGCCAGCAGTGAAAGCCTCGACGAGCAGTACTTC
TRBV12-3/TRBV12-4	TRBJ1-4	.	.	CASRTGTVEKLFF	TGTGCCAGCAGGACTGGGACTGTGGAAAAACTGTTTTTT
TRBV5-5	TRBJ2-3	few	.	CASSSRGGQPSTDTQYF	TGTGCCAGCAGCTCGCGGGGCGGTCAACCTAGCACAGATACGCAGTATTTT
TRBV5-5	TRBJ2-7	few	.	CASSSLGGRGSYEQYF	TGTGCCAGCAGTTCTTTGGGGGGGCGCGGGTCCTACGAGCAGTACTTC
TRBV18	TRBJ2-1	.	.	CASSQPRGREQFF	TGTGCCAGCTCCCAGCCCCGGGGGAGGGAGCAGTTCTTC
TRBV2	TRBJ2-3	.	.	CASILGLGLLSSTDTQYF	TGTGCCAGCATTCTTGGTCTCGGGCTACTATCTAGCACAGATACGCAGTATTTT
TRBV12-3/TRBV12-4	TRBJ2-2	few	.	CASSPWGSGELFF	TGTGCCAGCAGTCCTTGGGGGTCGGGGGAGCTGTTTTTT
TRBV10-3	TRBJ2-3	few	.	CAISGDTDTQYF	TGTGCCATCAGTGGGGACACAGATACGCAGTATTTT
TRBV6-1	TRBJ2-5	.	TRBD1	CASGPWGTGKTQYF	TGTGCCAGCGGACCCTGGGGGACAGGAAAGACCCAGTACTTC
TRBV5-1	TRBJ2-7	many	TRBD1	CASSLTGTALYEQYF	TGCGCCAGCAGCCTGACCGGGACAGCACTCTACGAGCAGTACTTC
TRBV5-1	TRBJ2-2	.	TRBD1	CASSLADRGRTGELFF	TGCGCCAGCAGCTTGGCGGACAGGGGGCGCACCGGGGAGCTGTTTTTT
TRBV3-1	TRBJ1-2	.	.	CASSRYREGGYTF	TGTGCCAGCAGCCGATACAGGGAGGGTGGCTACACCTTC
TRBV12-3/TRBV12-4	TRBJ2-1	many	.	CASSLALGEQFF	TGTGCCAGCAGCCTAGCACTGGGTGAGCAGTTCTTC
TRBV5-1	TRBJ1-4	.	TRBD1	CASSLLTGGGEKLFF	TGCGCCAGCAGCTTGCTGACAGGGGGTGGAGAAAAACTGTTTTTT
TRBV29-1	TRBJ2-7	.	.	CSVASSAYSYEQYF	TGCAGCGTTGCGTCTAGCGCGTACTCCTACGAGCAGTACTTC
TRBV18	TRBJ1-1	few	.	CASSPGTIPQGAFF	TGTGCCAGCTCACCAGGGACAATACCCCAAGGGGCTTTCTTT
TRBV24-1	TRBJ2-5	.	.	CATSDSAGRETQYF	TGTGCCACCAGTGATTCGGCAGGGAGGGAGACCCAGTACTTC